A single T cell receptor (beta chain) is shown here with its context. Its antigen is currently unknown. The sample comes from a study of T cells in localized non-small cell lung cancer. The data were produced by immunoSEQ multiplex PCR, yet TCRdb's version contains in-frame clones alone and is incomplete. This table holds about 25,000 clones, 80% to 95% found once. Study conclusions and caveats: One tumor region alone was sequenced, and heterogeneity therefore remains possible. In adjacent lung, a median approximately 60 of the top 100 tumor clones were found.

Sequencing used peripheral blood, obtained before any cancer treatment. The receptor's source is a woman between 35 and 70 years old with stage I lung adenocarcinoma.

The CDR3 coding sequence is TGTGCCAGCAGCCTAGCGGGAGGTACCTACGAGCAGTACTTC. It yields the protein CASSLAGGTYEQYF. V usage is TRBV6-5 and J usage is TRBJ2-7; 11 positions agree with TRBD2. CDR3 size: 14 residues. J gave up 2 bases and V 6 bases, and 3 bases lay outside the gene matches. Germline V gene lookup returns CDR1 MNHEY and CDR2 SVGAGI.